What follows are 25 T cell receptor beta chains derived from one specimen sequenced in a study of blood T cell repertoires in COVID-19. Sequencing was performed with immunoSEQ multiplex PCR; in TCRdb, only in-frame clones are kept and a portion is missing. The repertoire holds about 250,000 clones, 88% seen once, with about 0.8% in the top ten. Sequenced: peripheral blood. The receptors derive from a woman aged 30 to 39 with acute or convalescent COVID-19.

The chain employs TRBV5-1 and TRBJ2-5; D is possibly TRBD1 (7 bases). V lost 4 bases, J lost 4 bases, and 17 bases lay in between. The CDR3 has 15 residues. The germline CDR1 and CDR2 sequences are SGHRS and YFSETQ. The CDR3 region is CASSGANRGGETQYF. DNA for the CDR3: TGCGCCAGCAGCGGGGCTAACAGGGGAGGAGAGACCCAGTACTTC.

The CDR3 coding sequence is TGCAGCGCAGAGGGTCTAGCGTACGAGCAGTACTTC. Translation gives CSAEGLAYEQYF. V and J are TRBV29-1 and TRBJ2-7, with a tentative D call TRBD2 (6 bases). CDR3 length: 12 residues. V lost 7 bases to trimming and J lost 4 bases, with 14 bases between them. CDR1 is SQVTM, CDR2 ANQGSEA, per germline.

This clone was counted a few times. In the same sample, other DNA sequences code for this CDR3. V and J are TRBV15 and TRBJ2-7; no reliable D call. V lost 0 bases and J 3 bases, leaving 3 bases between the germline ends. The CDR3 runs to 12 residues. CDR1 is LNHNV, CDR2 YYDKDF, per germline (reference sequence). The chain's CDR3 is CATSRDYYEQYF. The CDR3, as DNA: TGTGCCACCAGCAGAGATTACTACGAGCAGTACTTC.

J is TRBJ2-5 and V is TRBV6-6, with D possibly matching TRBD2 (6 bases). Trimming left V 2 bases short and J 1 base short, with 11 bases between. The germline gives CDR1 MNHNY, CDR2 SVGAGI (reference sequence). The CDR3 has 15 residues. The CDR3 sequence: CASSYGRTIQETQYF. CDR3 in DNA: TGTGCCAGCAGTTACGGCCGGACTATCCAAGAGACCCAGTACTTC.

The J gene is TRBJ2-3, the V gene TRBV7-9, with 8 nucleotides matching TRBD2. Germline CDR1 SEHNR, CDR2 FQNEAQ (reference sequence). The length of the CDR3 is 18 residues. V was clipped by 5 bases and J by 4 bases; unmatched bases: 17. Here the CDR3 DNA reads TGTGCCAGCAGCCCTCCGTGGTTAAGCGGGAGAAGTGCAGATACGCAGTATTTT. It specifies CASSPPWLSGRSADTQYF.

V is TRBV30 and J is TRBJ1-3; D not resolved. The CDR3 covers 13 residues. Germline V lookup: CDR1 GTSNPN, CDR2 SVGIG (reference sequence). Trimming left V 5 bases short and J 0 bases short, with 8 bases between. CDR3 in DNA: TGTGCCTGGTCGTTGAGCTCTGGAAACACCATATATTTT. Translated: CAWSLSSGNTIYF.

The CDR3 region is CASSDWGGSSYEQYF. CDR3 sequence (DNA): TGTGCCAGCAGTGATTGGGGCGGGAGCTCCTACGAGCAGTACTTC. The rearrangement links TRBV25-1 to TRBJ2-7; TRBD2 agrees at 7 bases. CDR1 is MGHDK and CDR2 is SYGVNS in the germline V gene. The CDR3 is 15 amino acids. Losses at the gene ends were 3 bases for V and 0 bases for J; bases not matched to a gene: 5.

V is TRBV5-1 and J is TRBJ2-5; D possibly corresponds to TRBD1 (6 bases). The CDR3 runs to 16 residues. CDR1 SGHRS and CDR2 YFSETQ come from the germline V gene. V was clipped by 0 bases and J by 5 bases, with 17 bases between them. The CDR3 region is CASSLAPGAGLETQYF. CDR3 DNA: TGCGCCAGCAGCTTGGCTCCAGGGGCAGGGCTCGAGACCCAGTACTTC.

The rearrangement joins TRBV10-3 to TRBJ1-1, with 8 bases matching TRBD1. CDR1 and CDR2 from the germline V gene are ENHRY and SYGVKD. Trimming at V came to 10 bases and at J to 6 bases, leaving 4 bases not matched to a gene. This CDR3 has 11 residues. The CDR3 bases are TGTGCCACCCGGACAGGGTCTGAAGCTTTCTTT. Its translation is CATRTGSEAFF.

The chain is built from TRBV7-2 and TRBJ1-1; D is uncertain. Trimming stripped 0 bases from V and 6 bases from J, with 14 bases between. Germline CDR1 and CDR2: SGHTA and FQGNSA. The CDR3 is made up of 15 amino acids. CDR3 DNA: TGTGCCAGCAGCTTAGCGGTGGCCACCTGGTCTGAAGCTTTCTTT. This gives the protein CASSLAVATWSEAFF.

The CDR3 region has the DNA TGTGCCAGCAGCTTACCAGCGTCCTACGAGCAGTACTTC. This sequence encodes CASSLPASYEQYF. This chain uses TRBV7-9 with TRBJ2-7; D remains unclear. The CDR3 extends over 13 amino acids. The V gene's germline CDR1 is SEHNR and CDR2 FQNEAQ (reference sequence). The V gene lost 2 bases and the J gene lost 1 base, with 6 bases spanning the gap. Supplemented by reference TRBV7-9 and TRBJ2-7, the full variable domain reads DTGVSQNPRHKITKRGQNVTFRCDPISEHNRLYWYRQTLGQGPEFLTYFQNEAQLEKSRLLSDRFSAERPKGSFSTLEIQRTEQGDSAMYLCASSLPASYEQYFGPGTRLTVT.

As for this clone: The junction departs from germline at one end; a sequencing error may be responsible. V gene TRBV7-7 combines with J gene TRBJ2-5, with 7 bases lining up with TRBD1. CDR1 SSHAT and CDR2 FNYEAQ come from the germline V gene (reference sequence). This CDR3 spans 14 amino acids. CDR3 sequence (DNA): TGTGCTAGCAGCGTGACAGGGTTGGGAGAGACCCAGTACTTC. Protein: CASSVTGLGETQYF.

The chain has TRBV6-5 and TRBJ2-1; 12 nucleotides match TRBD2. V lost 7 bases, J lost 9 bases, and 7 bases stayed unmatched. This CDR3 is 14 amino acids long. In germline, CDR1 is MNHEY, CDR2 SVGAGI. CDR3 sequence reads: CASTRTSGILEQFF. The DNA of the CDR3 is TGTGCCAGCACCCGGACTAGCGGGATTCTTGAGCAGTTCTTC.

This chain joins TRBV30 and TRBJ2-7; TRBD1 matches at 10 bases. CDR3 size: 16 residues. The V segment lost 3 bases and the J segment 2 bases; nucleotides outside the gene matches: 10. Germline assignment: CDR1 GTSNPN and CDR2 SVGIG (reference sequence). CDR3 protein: CAWSHPPGQGTYEQYF. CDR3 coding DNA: TGTGCCTGGAGCCACCCTCCGGGACAGGGGACCTACGAGCAGTACTTC.

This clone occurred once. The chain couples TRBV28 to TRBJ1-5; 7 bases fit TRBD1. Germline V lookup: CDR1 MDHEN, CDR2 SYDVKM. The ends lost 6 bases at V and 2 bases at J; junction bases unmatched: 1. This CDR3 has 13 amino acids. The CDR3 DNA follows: TGTGCCAGCAGAACAGGGGGCAATCAGCCCCAGCATTTT. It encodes CASRTGGNQPQHF.

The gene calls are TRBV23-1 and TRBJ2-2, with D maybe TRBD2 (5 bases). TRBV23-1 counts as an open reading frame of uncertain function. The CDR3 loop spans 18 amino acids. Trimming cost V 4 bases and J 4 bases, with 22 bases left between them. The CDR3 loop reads CASSPRGRLCLGTGELFF. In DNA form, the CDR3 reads TGCGCCAGCAGTCCTCGGGGTAGGCTTTGTCTGGGCACCGGGGAGCTGTTTTTT.

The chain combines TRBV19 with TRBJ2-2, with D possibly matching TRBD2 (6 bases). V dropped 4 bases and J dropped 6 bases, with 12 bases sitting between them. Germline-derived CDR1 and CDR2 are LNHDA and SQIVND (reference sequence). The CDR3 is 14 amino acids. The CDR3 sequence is CASSSGISPGELFF. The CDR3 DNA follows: TGTGCCAGTAGTAGCGGGATTTCCCCCGGGGAGCTGTTTTTT.

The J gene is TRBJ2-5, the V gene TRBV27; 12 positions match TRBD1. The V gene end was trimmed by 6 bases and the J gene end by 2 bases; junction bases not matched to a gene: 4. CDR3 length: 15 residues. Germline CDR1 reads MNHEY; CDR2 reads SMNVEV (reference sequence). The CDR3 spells CASRRDRGQQETQYF. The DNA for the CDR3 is TGTGCCAGCAGACGGGACAGGGGGCAACAAGAGACCCAGTACTTC.

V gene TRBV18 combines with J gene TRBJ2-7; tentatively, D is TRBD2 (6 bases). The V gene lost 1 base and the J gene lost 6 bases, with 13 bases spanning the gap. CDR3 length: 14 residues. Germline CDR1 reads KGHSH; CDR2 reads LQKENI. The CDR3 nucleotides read TGTGCCAGCTCACCACAGTTGGAGGGCGGCGAGCAGTACTTC. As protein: CASSPQLEGGEQYF. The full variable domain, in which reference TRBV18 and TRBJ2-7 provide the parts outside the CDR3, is NAGVMQNPRHLVRRRGQEARLRCSPMKGHSHVYWYRQLPEEGLKFMVYLQKENIIDESGMPKERFSAEFPKEGPSILRIQQVVRGDSAAYFCASSPQLEGGEQYFGPGTRLTVT.

CDR3 in DNA: TGTGCCAGCAGCAGCGTGCAGAGCTCCTACAATGAGCAGTTCTTC. Translating it yields CASSSVQSSYNEQFF. The gene calls are TRBV7-2 and TRBJ2-1, with D uncertain. Germline lookup yields CDR1 SGHTA and CDR2 FQGNSA. This CDR3 contains 15 residues. Trimming removed 5 bases from V and 0 bases from J, with 11 bases in between.

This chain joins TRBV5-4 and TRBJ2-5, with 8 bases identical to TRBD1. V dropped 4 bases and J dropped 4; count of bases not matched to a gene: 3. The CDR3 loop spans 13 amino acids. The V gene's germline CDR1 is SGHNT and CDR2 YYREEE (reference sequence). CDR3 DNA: TGTGCCAGCAGCCAGGGGGCCTCAGAGACCCAGTACTTC. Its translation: CASSQGASETQYF.

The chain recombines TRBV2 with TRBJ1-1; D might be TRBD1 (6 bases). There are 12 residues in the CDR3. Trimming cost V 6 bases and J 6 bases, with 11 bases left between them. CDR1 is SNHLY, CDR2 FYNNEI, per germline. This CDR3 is CASSSRGPEAFF. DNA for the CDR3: TGTGCCAGCAGCTCCAGGGGTCCTGAAGCTTTCTTT.

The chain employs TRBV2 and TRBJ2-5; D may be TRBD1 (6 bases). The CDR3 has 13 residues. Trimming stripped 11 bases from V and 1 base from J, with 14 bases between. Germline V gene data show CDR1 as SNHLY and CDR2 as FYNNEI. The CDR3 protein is CAGTKDSQETQYF. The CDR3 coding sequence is TGTGCCGGCACTAAGGACAGCCAAGAGACCCAGTACTTC.

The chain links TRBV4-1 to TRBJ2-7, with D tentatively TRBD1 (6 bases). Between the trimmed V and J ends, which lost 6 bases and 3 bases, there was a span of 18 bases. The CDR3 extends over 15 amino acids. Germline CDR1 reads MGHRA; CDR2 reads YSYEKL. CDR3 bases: TGCGCCAGCAGACAAACCGGGACACTGAACTACGAGCAGTACTTC. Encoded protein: CASRQTGTLNYEQYF.

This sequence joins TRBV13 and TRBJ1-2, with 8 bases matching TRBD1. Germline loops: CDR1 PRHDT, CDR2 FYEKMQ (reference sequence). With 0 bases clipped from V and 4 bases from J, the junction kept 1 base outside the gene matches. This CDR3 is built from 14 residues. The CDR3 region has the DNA TGTGCCAGCAGCTTAGGCGACAGGGGCTATGGCTACACCTTC. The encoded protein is CASSLGDRGYGYTF.